Given below is one T cell receptor (beta chain) in context. Only in-frame clones appear in the TCRdb table, and some are missing; sequencing was by immunoSEQ multiplex PCR. The table includes about 51,000 clones, roughly 90% detected once. These data originate in a study of control samples from healthy donors and cancer patients. CDR3 size: 15 residues. Trimming pared 4 bases from V and 4 bases from J, leaving 14 bases between. Germline CDR1 reads PRHDT; CDR2 reads FYEKMQ (reference sequence). The chain employs TRBV13 and TRBJ1-3; D is uncertain. The TCR was taken from a middle-aged man with colorectal cancer. The sample was PBMCs. The CDR3: CASSSERESGNTIYF. The CDR3 nucleotides are TGTGCCAGCAGCTCAGAAAGGGAGTCAGGAAACACCATATATTTT.